One T cell receptor (beta chain) is described in this entry. Its antigen is not known. Selected positively for CCR7 and CD45RO-negative, naive CD8 cells excluded terminally differentiated effector memory CD45RA+ cells. This record belongs to a study of shared clonotypes between healthy human individuals. Across the whole study: Three plates each covered CD4 naive and memory; CD8 naive two, CD8 memory one. Points from the study as a whole: Larger richness was generally estimated for naive than memory subsets. Apart from blood, nothing was sampled; tissue repertoires likely differ. Several donors held roughly 5% of naive CD4 clonotypes in common.

Only in-frame clones appear in the TCRdb table, and some are missing; sequencing was by immunoSEQ multiplex PCR. The data show hundreds of thousands of clones, with around 92% seen just once and nearly 25% held by the top ten. Trimming took 10 bases from V and 4 from J; bases not matched to a gene: 8. The CDR3 consists of 14 residues. Germline CDR1 and CDR2: ENHRY and SYGVKD. This chain links TRBV10-3 with TRBJ2-7, with TRBD1 identical over 12 bases. Sequencing was carried out using naive CD8+ T cells sorted from blood. The source is a young man in good health. The CDR3 region has the DNA TGTGCCACCAGGTGGGGACAGGGGGCATACGAGCAGTACTTC. Amino acids: CATRWGQGAYEQYF.